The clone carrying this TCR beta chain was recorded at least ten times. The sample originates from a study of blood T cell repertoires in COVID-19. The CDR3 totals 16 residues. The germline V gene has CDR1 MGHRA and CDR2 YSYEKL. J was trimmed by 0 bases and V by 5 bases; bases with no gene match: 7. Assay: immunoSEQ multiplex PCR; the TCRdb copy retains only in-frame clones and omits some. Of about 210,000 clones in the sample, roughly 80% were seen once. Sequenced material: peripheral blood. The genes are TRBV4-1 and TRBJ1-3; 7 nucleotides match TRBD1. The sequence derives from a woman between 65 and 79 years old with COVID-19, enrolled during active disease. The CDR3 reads CASSAPGTVSGNTIYF. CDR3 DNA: TGCGCCAGCAGCGCCCCGGGGACAGTCTCTGGAAACACCATATATTTT.